Listed below are T cell receptor beta chains from one sample, sequenced in a study of regulatory T cells in long-lasting Graves disease. MiXCR was run by TCRdb on the multiplex PCR reads, yielding one entry per CDR3 protein. The sample consists of some 240,000 distinct CDR3 sequences, 15% to 20% of them appearing once. These same data were also listed under a study on T cells in Graves' hyperthyroidism and ophthalmopathy.

Sequences were derived from peripheral blood mononuclear cells (PBMCs), sampled at new diagnosis, from a patient treated with antithyroid drugs. The receptor set was obtained from a woman aged 25 to 39 with Graves disease. The CDR3 runs from the conserved cysteine through the conserved F or W. D genes are given only for firm matches. Clone size, where shown, is once, few, many, or a class for clones that have expanded.

D gene	clone size	V gene	J gene	CDR3 DNA	CDR3 protein
TRBD2	many	TRBV19	TRBJ2-7	TGTGCCAGTAGTGGACTAGCGGGAGCGACCGAGCAGTACTTC	CASSGLAGATEQYF
NA	many	TRBV13	TRBJ1-6	TGTGCCAGCAGCTTATGGGGGGCGGACCATAATTCACCCCTCCACTTT	CASSLWGADHNSPLHF
NA	few	TRBV6-1	TRBJ2-7	TGTGCCAGCAGCTCAGGTGGGAACGAGCAGTACTTC	CASSSGGNEQYF
NA	many	TRBV30	TRBJ1-4	TGTGCCAGCCGCAGGGCGGCAGATGAAAAACTGTTTTTT	CASRRAADEKLFF
TRBD2	NA	TRBV28	TRBJ2-6	TGTGCCAGCAGGCCCCTGGGACTAGCGGGAGCTGGGGCCAACGTCCTGACTTTC	CASRPLGLAGAGANVLTF
NA	few	TRBV7-9	TRBJ1-2	TGTGCCAGCAGCGTAGAGGTGGCGCGGGGAGGCTACACCTTC	CASSVEVARGGYTF
NA	NA	TRBV5-5	TRBJ2-2	TGTGCCAGCAGCTTTTTCTCTAGCAGGAACACCGGGGAGCTGTTTTTT	CASSFFSSRNTGELFF
NA	few	TRBV19	TRBJ1-5	TGTGCCAGTAACACTTATAGCAATCAGCCCCAGCATTTT	CASNTYSNQPQHF
NA	many	TRBV14	TRBJ2-7	TGTGCCAGCAGCCCGGGACAAGGGGTTCCTAGGCAGTACTTC	CASSPGQGVPRQYF
TRBD1	many	TRBV7-2	TRBJ2-7	TGTGCCAGCAGTTCGCGCGGGACAGGGGGTCAAGAGCAGTACTTC	CASSSRGTGGQEQYF
NA	many	TRBV9	TRBJ1-6	TGTGCCAGCAGCGTAGCCCCCGAGAATTCACCCCTCCACTTT	CASSVAPENSPLHF
NA	NA	TRBV6-5	TRBJ2-2	TGTGCCAGCAGTTACTTCGCCAACACCGGGGAGCTGTTTTTT	CASSYFANTGELFF
NA	many	TRBV29-1	TRBJ2-1	TGCAGCGTTGAAGATGGTCAGACTGGTGAGCAGTTCTTC	CSVEDGQTGEQFF
TRBD2	many	TRBV12-3/TRBV12-4	TRBJ2-2	TGTGCCAGCACTCCTCTAGCGGGGATAAACACCGGGGAGCTGTTTTTT	CASTPLAGINTGELFF
TRBD1	many	TRBV7-9	TRBJ1-2	TGTGCCAGCAGCAAAGACAGGGGTGGCTACACCTTC	CASSKDRGGYTF
NA	many	TRBV11-2	TRBJ2-3	TGTGCCAGCAGCGTAGCTAGAGTAGGAGCTGGTGTGGGGGCTGCGCAGTATTTT	CASSVARVGAGVGAAQYF
NA	many	TRBV11-2	TRBJ2-7	TGTGCCAGCAGCTTACAAGTCAGGGACGAGCAGTACTTC	CASSLQVRDEQYF
TRBD1	many	TRBV20-1	TRBJ2-7	TGCAGTGCTAGCGACAGGGTCTACGAGCAGTACTTC	CSASDRVYEQYF
TRBD1	many	TRBV4-1	TRBJ1-5	TGCGCCAGCAGCTCCCTGACAGGGGCCTCCAATCAGCCCCAGCATTTT	CASSSLTGASNQPQHF
TRBD2	NA	TRBV2	TRBJ2-1	TGTGCCAGCAGTGAGAGTAGCGGGAGTGCCCAGGACTTTGACAATGAGCAGTTCTTC	CASSESSGSAQDFDNEQFF
NA	NA	TRBV4-1	TRBJ2-7	TGCGCCAGCAGCCTCTCCGGGAGCGTCGAGGGCGAGCAGTACTTC	CASSLSGSVEGEQYF
NA	many	TRBV28	TRBJ2-7	TGTGCCAGCAGCTCCGGGGCCTACGAGCAGTACTTC	CASSSGAYEQYF
TRBD1	NA	TRBV12-3/TRBV12-4	TRBJ1-2	TGTGCCAGCAGTCTCCTGGGACAGGGGCTAGGAAACTATGGCTACACCTTC	CASSLLGQGLGNYGYTF
NA	many	TRBV11-2	TRBJ2-7	TGTGCCAGCAGCTTAGGGGTATACGAGCAGTACTTC	CASSLGVYEQYF
NA	NA	TRBV19	TRBJ1-1	TGTGCCAGTAGCCCGAGTCTGGGCACTGAAGCTTTCTTT	CASSPSLGTEAFF